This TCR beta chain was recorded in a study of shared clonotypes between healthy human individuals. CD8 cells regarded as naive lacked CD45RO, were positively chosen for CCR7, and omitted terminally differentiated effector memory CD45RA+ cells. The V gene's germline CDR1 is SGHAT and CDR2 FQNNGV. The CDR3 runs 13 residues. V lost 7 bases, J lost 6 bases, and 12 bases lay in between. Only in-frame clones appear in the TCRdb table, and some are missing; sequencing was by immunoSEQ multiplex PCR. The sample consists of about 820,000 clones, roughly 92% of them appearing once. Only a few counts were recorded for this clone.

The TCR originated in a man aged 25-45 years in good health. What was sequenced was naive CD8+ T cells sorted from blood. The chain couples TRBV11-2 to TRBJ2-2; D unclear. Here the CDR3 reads CASMDRGAGELFF. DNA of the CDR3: TGTGCCAGCATGGATCGAGGCGCCGGGGAGCTGTTTTTT.